The present TCR beta chain was sequenced within a study of blood T cells in healthy people across ages. V was shortened by 2 bases and J by 5 bases, with 13 bases between the two germline ends. CDR1 and CDR2 from the germline V gene are MNHEY and SVGAGI. The CDR3 runs to 15 residues. It was with a sample-barcoded 5' primer and a J-beta primer mix that a second PCR of roughly 6 to 12 cycles was run. TCRdb re-analysed the 5' RACE reads in MiXCR, keeping a single row per CDR3 protein. Of around 320,000 distinct CDR3 sequences listed, roughly a quarter are singletons. Regarding this clonotype: The antigen is not known.

Whole-study findings and limits: The recorded TCR beta diversity per million T cells decreased in a roughly linear manner with age.

Material for sequencing was blood. This rearrangement joins TRBV6-5 to TRBJ2-1; possible D gene TRBD1, 5 bases. This clonotype originated in an older woman in good health. In DNA form, the CDR3 reads TGTGCCAGCAGTTACCGGTTTCGACAGAACAATGAGCAGTTCTTC. Residues: CASSYRFRQNNEQFF.